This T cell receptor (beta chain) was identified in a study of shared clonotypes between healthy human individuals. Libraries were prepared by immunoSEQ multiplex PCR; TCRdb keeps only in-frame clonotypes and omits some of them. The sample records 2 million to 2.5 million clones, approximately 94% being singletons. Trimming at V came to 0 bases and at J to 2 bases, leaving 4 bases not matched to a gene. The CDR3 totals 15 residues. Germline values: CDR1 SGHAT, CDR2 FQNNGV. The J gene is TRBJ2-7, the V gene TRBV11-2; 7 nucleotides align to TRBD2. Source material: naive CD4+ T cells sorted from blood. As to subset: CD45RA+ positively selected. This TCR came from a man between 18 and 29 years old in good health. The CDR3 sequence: CASSLEGAGAYEQYF. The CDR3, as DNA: TGTGCCAGCAGCTTAGAAGGCGCGGGAGCCTACGAGCAGTACTTC.